This T cell receptor beta chain was identified during a study of blood T cell repertoires in COVID-19. Study in general: Collection of acute and convalescent COVID-19 samples took place in the United States, Italy and Spain.

Sequencing was performed with immunoSEQ multiplex PCR; in TCRdb, only in-frame clones are kept and a portion is missing. The data contain 40,000 to 50,000 clones, around four fifths of them singletons. Per the germline V gene, CDR1 is ENHRY and CDR2 is SYGVKD. With 11 bases clipped from V and 3 bases from J, the junction kept 6 bases outside the gene matches. The length of the CDR3 is 12 residues. The chain combines TRBV10-3 with TRBJ1-2, with 7 bases matching TRBD1. This TCR came from a woman of 80 years or more with acute or convalescent COVID-19. Sequencing used peripheral blood. The CDR3 reads CASRTGDYGYTF. The CDR3 DNA follows: TGTGCCTCTCGAACAGGGGACTATGGCTACACCTTC.